The 24 T cell receptor beta chains below come from one sample, sequenced in a study of blood T cell repertoires in COVID-19. Profiling relied on immunoSEQ multiplex PCR, and the TCRdb table lists in-frame clones only, not all of them. The table has under 80,000 clones, about four fifths seen once. The sequenced material came from peripheral blood. Every receptor here comes from a human donor in a cohort sampled during active COVID-19.

The chain has TRBV5-8 and TRBJ2-2; 8 bases match TRBD2. There are 16 residues in the CDR3. Germline V CDR1 and CDR2: SGHTS, YDEGEE. Trimming removed 3 bases from V and 6 bases from J; junction bases left unmatched: 10. CDR3 sequence: CASSYPGLGVPGELFF. The CDR3 DNA reads TGTGCCAGCAGCTACCCGGGACTAGGGGTCCCCGGGGAGCTGTTTTTT.

V gene TRBV11-2 combines with J gene TRBJ1-2; 8 bases are a match to TRBD1. Trimming cost V 5 bases and J 4 bases; bases outside gene matches: 12. Germline CDR1 is SGHAT and CDR2 is FQNNGV. The CDR3 loop spans 16 amino acids. CDR3 sequence reads: CASSPDRVDPLYGYTF. Written as DNA, the CDR3 is TGTGCCAGCAGCCCGGACAGGGTGGACCCCCTCTATGGCTACACCTTC.

The chain employs TRBV6-2 or TRBV6-3 and TRBJ2-7, with 7 bases that match TRBD1. CDR1 MNHEY and CDR2 SVGEGT come from the germline V gene. There are 17 residues in the CDR3. J was trimmed by 4 bases and V by 2 bases; bases with no gene match: 14. The CDR3 sequence is CASSYGGTAKYSYEQYF. DNA for the CDR3: TGTGCCAGCAGTTACGGTGGGACAGCCAAATATTCTTACGAGCAGTACTTC.

In DNA, the CDR3 is TGTGCCAGTAGTCCCCGAGGGAGAGCGGGAGTGAACGATGAGCAGTTCTTC. This encodes CASSPRGRAGVNDEQFF. V usage is TRBV19 and J usage is TRBJ2-1; 8 positions agree with TRBD2. The germline V gene has CDR1 LNHDA and CDR2 SQIVND (reference sequence). The CDR3 has 17 residues. With V trimmed by 5 bases and J by 8 bases, 17 bases remained unmatched.

The chain couples TRBV6-2 or TRBV6-3 to TRBJ1-1; 8 bases are shared with TRBD1. Germline V gene lookup returns CDR1 MNHEY and CDR2 SVGEGT. V was pared by 2 bases and J by 1 base, with 3 bases of the junction left unmatched. CDR3 size: 15 residues. The chain's CDR3 is CASSYRGQGNTEAFF. CDR3 nucleotide sequence: TGTGCCAGCAGTTACCGCGGACAGGGGAACACTGAAGCTTTCTTT.

The chain has TRBV11-1 and TRBJ2-1, with 11 bases lining up with TRBD2. J was trimmed by 8 bases and V by 5 bases; bases with no gene match: 8. The length of the CDR3 is 15 residues. Germline CDR1 SGHAT, CDR2 FQDESV (reference sequence). The CDR3 spells CASSRSSGRGHEQFF. The DNA for the CDR3 is TGTGCCAGCAGCCGAAGTAGCGGGAGGGGCCATGAGCAGTTCTTC.

CDR3 protein: CASSIFSGVGTDTQYF. CDR3 nucleotide sequence: TGTGCCAGTAGTATCTTTTCGGGGGTCGGCACAGATACGCAGTATTTT. The rearrangement uses TRBV19 and TRBJ2-3; weak D call: TRBD2 (6 bases). CDR1 and CDR2 (germline): LNHDA, SQIVND (reference sequence). V was trimmed by 3 bases and J by 1 base, leaving 14 bases between them. This CDR3 contains 16 residues.

The chain links TRBV27 to TRBJ2-1; 15 bases map to TRBD2. CDR1 is MNHEY and CDR2 is SMNVEV in the germline V gene (reference sequence). The CDR3 is 17 amino acids. The J segment lost 8 bases and the V segment lost 0 bases, leaving 5 bases of the junction unmatched. CDR3 coding DNA: TGTGCCAGCAGTTTATCGATCGGACTAGCGGGAGGGCATGAGCAGTTCTTC. Translation gives CASSLSIGLAGGHEQFF.

The chain uses TRBV5-1 and TRBJ2-7; 8 nucleotides align to TRBD1. Looked up from germline, CDR1 is SGHRS and CDR2 is YFSETQ. Trimming cost V 4 bases and J 4 bases; bases outside gene matches: 10. The CDR3 is 15 amino acids. The CDR3 spells CASSAETGAQYEQYF. CDR3 DNA: TGCGCCAGCAGCGCGGAGACAGGGGCGCAATACGAGCAGTACTTC. The variable domain in full, completed from reference TRBV5-1 and TRBJ2-7, reads KAGVTQTPRYLIKTRGQQVTLSCSPISGHRSVSWYQQTPGQGLQFLFEYFSETQRNKGNFPGRFSGRQFSNSRSEMNVSTLELGDSALYLCASSAETGAQYEQYFGPGTRLTVT.

This chain uses TRBV5-1 with TRBJ2-7; D is perhaps TRBD1 (6 bases). CDR3 size: 14 residues. Looked up from germline, CDR1 is SGHRS and CDR2 is YFSETQ. V lost 2 bases to trimming and J lost 4 bases, with 13 bases between them. CDR3 protein: CASSFWDKFYEQYF. CDR3 in DNA: TGCGCCAGCAGCTTCTGGGACAAATTTTACGAGCAGTACTTC. Supplemented by reference TRBV5-1 and TRBJ2-7, the full variable domain reads KAGVTQTPRYLIKTRGQQVTLSCSPISGHRSVSWYQQTPGQGLQFLFEYFSETQRNKGNFPGRFSGRQFSNSRSEMNVSTLELGDSALYLCASSFWDKFYEQYFGPGTRLTVT.

This sequence joins TRBV5-5 and TRBJ1-1; a weak D match, TRBD1 (6 bases). Trimming pared 0 bases from V and 3 bases from J, leaving 12 bases between. Germline V gene lookup returns CDR1 SGHKS and CDR2 YYEKEE (reference sequence). The CDR3 contains 15 residues. The CDR3 DNA reads TGTGCCAGCAGCTTGGTGGGGGCTTCACACACTGAAGCTTTCTTT. Amino acids: CASSLVGASHTEAFF.

J is TRBJ1-6 and V is TRBV19; D is perhaps TRBD1 (6 bases). The V and J ends lost 5 bases and 10 bases respectively, with 27 bases between them. Germline V gene sequence: CDR1 LNHDA, CDR2 SQIVND (reference sequence). The CDR3 runs 18 residues. The CDR3 sequence: CASSPNFPGAADWSPLHF. The CDR3 DNA is TGTGCCAGTAGTCCAAACTTTCCAGGGGCGGCGGATTGGTCACCCCTCCACTTT.

The CDR3, as DNA: TGTGCCAGCAGGGCGACTATCGGGAAATACGAGCAGTACTTC. Translating it yields CASRATIGKYEQYF. The V and J genes are TRBV6-5 and TRBJ2-7, with D possibly TRBD2 on 5 matching bases. Trimming pared 6 bases from V and 4 bases from J, leaving 16 bases between. This CDR3 has 14 amino acids. Germline values: CDR1 MNHEY, CDR2 SVGAGI.

This clone occurred a few times. This chain uses TRBV6-5 with TRBJ2-7, with 7 bases fitting TRBD1. Losses at the gene ends were 0 bases for V and 5 bases for J; bases not matched to a gene: 4. CDR3 length equals 14 residues. The germline gives CDR1 MNHEY, CDR2 SVGAGI. CDR3 bases: TGTGCCAGCAGTTACTCGCCTACAGGGGACGAGCAGTACTTC. It encodes CASSYSPTGDEQYF.

V gene TRBV7-2 combines with J gene TRBJ2-5, with TRBD2 matching 8 bases. The V segment lost 5 bases and the J segment 1 base; nucleotides outside the gene matches: 3. Germline lookup yields CDR1 SGHTA and CDR2 FQGNSA. The CDR3 sequence is 14 residues long. This chain's CDR3 is CASSRGGSQETQYF. The CDR3 nucleotides are TGTGCCAGCAGCCGGGGGGGGAGCCAAGAGACCCAGTACTTC.

J is TRBJ2-5 and V is TRBV18; D might be TRBD2 (6 bases). The CDR3 is made up of 15 amino acids. Trimming removed 1 base from V and 0 bases from J, with 9 bases in between. Germline V gene sequence: CDR1 KGHSH, CDR2 LQKENI. The CDR3 DNA follows: TGTGCCAGCTCACCACGGGGGACTGACCAAGAGACCCAGTACTTC. Residues: CASSPRGTDQETQYF.

This chain links TRBV6-6 with TRBJ2-7; 9 positions agree with TRBD1. This CDR3 contains 15 residues. The germline gives CDR1 MNHNY, CDR2 SVGAGI (reference sequence). V was clipped by 4 bases and J by 0 bases; unmatched bases: 4. The CDR3 DNA reads as TGTGCCAGCAGTTCCGGGACAGGGACCTCCTACGAGCAGTACTTC. Translated: CASSSGTGTSYEQYF.

This clone came up a few times. The chain joins TRBV6-2 or TRBV6-3 to TRBJ1-6; TRBD1 might be the D (5 bases). The V end was cut by 5 bases, the J end by 5 bases, with 13 bases between. The CDR3 sequence is 15 residues long. CDR1 MNHEY and CDR2 SVGEGT come from the germline V gene. The CDR3 sequence is CASSGGTTNNSPLHF. The CDR3 DNA is TGTGCCAGCAGTGGGGGGACTACGAATAATTCACCCCTCCACTTT.

The chain recombines TRBV4-1 with TRBJ2-2; D may be TRBD1 (5 bases). The CDR3 extends over 14 amino acids. Trimming took 1 base from V and 7 from J, leaving 10 bases between them. Germline values: CDR1 MGHRA, CDR2 YSYEKL. In DNA form, the CDR3 reads TGCGCCAGCAGCCAAGCAGTCAGGGTCGGGGAGCTGTTTTTT. Amino acid sequence: CASSQAVRVGELFF.

The chain has TRBV6-2 or TRBV6-3 and TRBJ2-7; TRBD2 agrees at 15 bases. Germline CDR1 is MNHEY and CDR2 is SVGEGT. This CDR3 is 15 amino acids long. Losses at the gene ends were 6 bases for V and 7 bases for J; bases not matched to a gene: 7. The CDR3 DNA is TGTGCCAGCAGCAACGGACTAGCGGGAGGGAAAGAGCAGTACTTC. Protein: CASSNGLAGGKEQYF.

The V and J genes are TRBV6-5 and TRBJ1-4; tentatively, D is TRBD1 (5 bases). The CDR3 runs to 16 residues. The germline CDR1 and CDR2 sequences are MNHEY and SVGAGI. Between the trimmed V and J ends, which lost 0 bases and 8 bases, there was a span of 16 bases. As DNA, the CDR3 is TGTGCCAGCAGTTACTCGATCGTCAGGGTAGGGGAAAAACTGTTTTTT. Translating gives CASSYSIVRVGEKLFF.

The rearrangement joins TRBV19 to TRBJ2-7; 9 bases match TRBD1. Trimming at V came to 3 bases and at J to 5 bases, leaving 8 bases not matched to a gene. Germline values: CDR1 LNHDA, CDR2 SQIVND (reference sequence). The CDR3 extends over 15 amino acids. This CDR3 is CASSMRGQGKNEQYF. The CDR3 nucleotides are TGTGCCAGTAGTATGAGGGGACAGGGTAAGAACGAGCAGTACTTC.

V gene TRBV5-6 combines with J gene TRBJ2-1; 9 bases agree with TRBD2. The V gene's germline CDR1 is SGHDT and CDR2 YYEEEE. Trimming removed 0 bases from V and 11 bases from J; junction bases left unmatched: 9. The CDR3 has 15 amino acids. DNA of the CDR3: TGTGCCAGCAGCTTGGGCCCGGCTAGCGGGACTCAGCAGTTCTTC. It encodes CASSLGPASGTQQFF.

The chain carries TRBV7-2 and TRBJ2-7; D is unresolved. Germline CDR1 is SGHTA and CDR2 is FQGNSA. This CDR3 spans 11 amino acids. Trimming removed 4 bases from V and 7 bases from J, with 8 bases in between. CDR3 coding DNA: TGTGCCAGCAGCTACAGATCGGAGCAGTACTTC. Translating gives CASSYRSEQYF.